Following are 8 T cell receptor beta chains from one sample sequenced in a study of T-cell reconstitution after alpha-beta-depleted transplantation in children. TCRbeta library preparation incorporated unique molecular identifiers. Via MiXCR, TCRdb re-called the PCR reads, giving one row per CDR3 protein. Among a few hundred thousand distinct CDR3 sequences listed, over 9% were seen once. This specimen was PBMCs from the stem cell graft donor, taken from the stem cell graft. The receptors derive from a human donor who donated a stem cell graft to a child with acute lymphoblastic leukemia.

This clonotype was picked up a small number of times. The chain uses TRBV6-6 and TRBJ2-1; D gene unclear. Germline CDR1 is MNHNY and CDR2 is SVGAGI (reference sequence). The CDR3 totals 10 residues. The V end was cut by 6 bases, the J end by 5 bases, with 2 bases between. CDR3 region: CASRHNEQFF. In DNA, the CDR3 is TGTGCCAGCAGACACAATGAGCAGTTCTTC.

The rearrangement uses TRBV4-2 and TRBJ2-7; D gene unclear. The CDR3 covers 14 residues. Deletions cut 1 base from V and 2 bases from J, with 9 bases between. The germline gives CDR1 LGHNA, CDR2 YNFKEQ. Here the CDR3 reads CASSQGEGTYEQYF. The CDR3, as DNA: TGTGCCAGCAGCCAAGGGGAAGGTACCTACGAGCAGTACTTC.

This clonotype was observed many times. One junction end disagrees with the germline gene, perhaps due to a read error. The chain combines TRBV29-1 with TRBJ1-6, with TRBD1 as a possible D gene (5 bases). The germline gives CDR1 SQVTM, CDR2 ANQGSEA. This CDR3 is built from 9 residues. The CDR3 here is CSVDPGAYF. CDR3 nucleotide sequence: TGCAGCGTTGATCCCGGGGCCTACTTT.

The chain combines TRBV12-3 or TRBV12-4 with TRBJ2-1, with TRBD2 identical over 13 bases. The CDR3 covers 15 residues. V shed 5 bases, J shed 7 bases, and the junction held 5 bases outside the gene matches. The CDR3 reads CASSTGLAGENEQFF. The CDR3 coding sequence is TGTGCCAGCAGTACCGGACTAGCGGGAGAGAATGAGCAGTTCTTC.

A few counts support this clonotype. The chain recombines TRBV10-3 with TRBJ2-3; unclear D gene. Between the trimmed V and J ends, which lost 0 bases and 0 bases, there was a span of 13 bases. Germline CDR1 reads ENHRY; CDR2 reads SYGVKD. The CDR3 loop spans 17 amino acids. The CDR3 nucleotides are TGTGCCATCAGTGAGTCGCGGCAAACGACTAGCACAGATACGCAGTATTTT. Translated, it gives CAISESRQTTSTDTQYF.

This clonotype was seen many times. This chain links TRBV20-1 with TRBJ2-1, with D uncertain. Germline assignment: CDR1 DFQATT and CDR2 SNEGSKA (reference sequence). This CDR3 is 11 amino acids long. The germline V and J ends were trimmed by 6 bases and 3 bases, with 6 bases remaining between them. The CDR3 reads CSANYYNEQFF. The CDR3 DNA sequence: TGCAGTGCCAATTACTACAATGAGCAGTTCTTC.

This clonotype was detected a few times. The gene calls are TRBV7-8 and TRBJ2-1; D is unclear. CDR1 is SGHVS, CDR2 FQNEAQ, per germline. Trimming pared 1 base from V and 3 bases from J, leaving 7 bases between. This CDR3 is built from 14 residues. The DNA of the CDR3 is TGTGCCAGCAGCTTAGAGTTCAGCTACAATGAGCAGTTCTTC. Protein: CASSLEFSYNEQFF.

This chain joins TRBV7-2 and TRBJ1-1; 9 nucleotides agree with TRBD1. After removal of 1 base from V and 1 base from J, the junction contained 7 bases not matched to a gene. The CDR3 is 17 residues long. The germline V gene encodes CDR1 SGHTA and CDR2 FQGNSA. The CDR3 loop is CASSLGLVQGANTEAFF. The DNA for the CDR3 is TGTGCCAGCAGCTTAGGACTAGTACAGGGGGCGAACACTGAAGCTTTCTTT.